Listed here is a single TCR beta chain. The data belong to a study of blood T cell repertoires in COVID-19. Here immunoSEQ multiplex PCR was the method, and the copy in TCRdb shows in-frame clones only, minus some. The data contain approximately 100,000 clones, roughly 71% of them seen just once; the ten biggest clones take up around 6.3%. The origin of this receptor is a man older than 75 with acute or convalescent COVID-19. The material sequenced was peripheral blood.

The CDR3 protein is CASSKERGLSGRKDTQYF. The CDR3 DNA reads as TGTGCCAGCAGCAAAGAGCGAGGGTTGAGCGGGAGGAAAGATACGCAGTATTTT. The chain couples TRBV21-1 to TRBJ2-3; the listed D gene, TRBD2, was not tested against the DNA. TRBV21-1 is a listed pseudogene. The CDR3 is 18 residues long.